These T cell receptor beta chains were read from a single sample in a study of spatial heterogeneity in lung cancer. TCRdb passed the 5' RACE reads through MiXCR, listing each CDR3 protein once. The sample yields some 11,000 distinct CDR3 sequences, around 8% seen once. The sequences come from lung tumor tissue, collected at surgery. The receptors were gathered from a female donor with early-stage non-small cell lung cancer. The CDR3 runs from the conserved cysteine through the conserved F or W. The D gene is left open where the match is weak. Size values are once, few and many counts, or a class for expanded clones, and some rows have none.

abundance: medium-sized; j_gene: TRBJ1-1; v_gene: TRBV20-1; d_gene: -; CDR3nt: TGCAGTGCTAGCCAGGGGAACACTGAAGCTTTCTTT; CDR3aa: CSASQGNTEAFF
abundance: medium-sized; j_gene: TRBJ2-7; v_gene: TRBV7-6; d_gene: -; CDR3nt: TGTGCCAGCAGCTTAGGCTGGGGGGGCATCTACGAGCAGTACTTC; CDR3aa: CASSLGWGGIYEQYF
abundance: many; j_gene: TRBJ2-5; v_gene: TRBV5-1; d_gene: TRBD1; CDR3nt: TGCGCCAGCAGCTTCTCCGGGACAGCCCTCTACCAAGAGACCCAGTACTTC; CDR3aa: CASSFSGTALYQETQYF
abundance: -; j_gene: TRBJ2-2; v_gene: TRBV6-5; d_gene: -; CDR3nt: TGTGCCAGCAGACCCTTAACCGGGGAGCTGTTTTTT; CDR3aa: CASRPLTGELFF
abundance: few; j_gene: TRBJ2-2; v_gene: TRBV23-1; d_gene: -; CDR3nt: TGCGCCGCCGCCGGACAGCCCGACACCGGGGAGCTGTTTTTT; CDR3aa: CAAAGQPDTGELFF
abundance: -; j_gene: TRBJ2-3; v_gene: TRBV10-3; d_gene: TRBD1; CDR3nt: TGTGCCATCAGAGACGGACAGGGCACAGATACGCAGTATTTT; CDR3aa: CAIRDGQGTDTQYF
abundance: medium-sized; j_gene: TRBJ1-4; v_gene: TRBV5-5; d_gene: -; CDR3nt: TGTGCCAGCAGCTTGTTTCAGGGATCGAATGAAAAACTGTTTTTT; CDR3aa: CASSLFQGSNEKLFF
abundance: few; j_gene: TRBJ2-1; v_gene: TRBV11-1; d_gene: -; CDR3nt: TGTGCCAGCAGCTTTACCGGGGTTTCCTACAATGAGCAGTTCTTC; CDR3aa: CASSFTGVSYNEQFF
abundance: many; j_gene: TRBJ1-4; v_gene: TRBV3-1; d_gene: -; CDR3nt: TGTGCCAGCAGCCCACAGCTTAATGAAAAACTGTTTTTT; CDR3aa: CASSPQLNEKLFF
abundance: many; j_gene: TRBJ2-7; v_gene: TRBV20-1; d_gene: TRBD1; CDR3nt: TGCAGTGCAGGGGGCGGACAGGAGACCTACGAGCAGTACTTC; CDR3aa: CSAGGGQETYEQYF
abundance: medium-sized; j_gene: TRBJ2-7; v_gene: TRBV6-1; d_gene: TRBD1; CDR3nt: TGTGCCAGCAGTGACATAAGGGGACAGGGGAGGTACGAGCAGTACTTC; CDR3aa: CASSDIRGQGRYEQYF
abundance: many; j_gene: TRBJ1-1; v_gene: TRBV28; d_gene: -; CDR3nt: TGTGCCAGCATAAACGGGAAGCTAGGGAACACTGAAGCTTTCTTT; CDR3aa: CASINGKLGNTEAFF
abundance: many; j_gene: TRBJ1-2; v_gene: TRBV7-2; d_gene: TRBD1; CDR3nt: TGTGCCAGCAGCTCTCGGGACAGGGGCCCGGACTTCTATGGCTACACCTTC; CDR3aa: CASSSRDRGPDFYGYTF
abundance: many; j_gene: TRBJ1-2; v_gene: TRBV6-2/TRBV6-3; d_gene: -; CDR3nt: TGTGCCAGCAGGTCCCCCAGGGATGGCTATGGCTACACCTTC; CDR3aa: CASRSPRDGYGYTF
abundance: many; j_gene: TRBJ1-3; v_gene: TRBV7-7; d_gene: -; CDR3nt: TGTGCTAGCAGCTTAGGAGCGGGTCTCGGAAACACCATATATTTT; CDR3aa: CASSLGAGLGNTIYF
abundance: large; j_gene: TRBJ2-7; v_gene: TRBV5-4; d_gene: TRBD1; CDR3nt: TGTGCCAGCAGCTCCCCGACAGGGGCGTCCTACGAGCAGTACTTC; CDR3aa: CASSSPTGASYEQYF
abundance: few; j_gene: TRBJ2-4; v_gene: TRBV2; d_gene: TRBD2; CDR3nt: TGTGCCAGCAGTGCTGGGGGGGGACTAGCGGGTTCTATTCAGTACTTC; CDR3aa: CASSAGGGLAGSIQYF
abundance: many; j_gene: TRBJ2-3; v_gene: TRBV6-2/TRBV6-3; d_gene: TRBD2; CDR3nt: TGTGCCAGCAGCCCTAGCGGGGGACTAGATACGCAGTATTTT; CDR3aa: CASSPSGGLDTQYF
abundance: many; j_gene: TRBJ1-2; v_gene: TRBV12-3/TRBV12-4; d_gene: -; CDR3nt: TGTGCCAGCAGTTTAGATGGGGACTATGGCTACACCTTC; CDR3aa: CASSLDGDYGYTF
abundance: medium-sized; j_gene: TRBJ2-1; v_gene: TRBV24-1; d_gene: TRBD2; CDR3nt: TGTGCCACCAGTGATGGGTCTAGCGGGGGGCACTACAATGAGCAGTTCTTC; CDR3aa: CATSDGSSGGHYNEQFF
abundance: few; j_gene: TRBJ1-3; v_gene: TRBV3-1; d_gene: -; CDR3nt: TGTGCCAGCACCGAAGGATTCTCTGGAAACACCATATATTTT; CDR3aa: CASTEGFSGNTIYF
abundance: many; j_gene: TRBJ1-6; v_gene: TRBV20-1; d_gene: -; CDR3nt: TGCAGTGCCCAGCCCCGGGAAAGCTCACCCCTCCACTTT; CDR3aa: CSAQPRESSPLHF
abundance: many; j_gene: TRBJ2-1; v_gene: TRBV5-1; d_gene: TRBD2; CDR3nt: TGCGCCAGCAGAGCCCTAGCGGGGTCCTACAATGAGCAGTTCTTC; CDR3aa: CASRALAGSYNEQFF
abundance: medium-sized; j_gene: TRBJ2-7; v_gene: TRBV9; d_gene: TRBD1; CDR3nt: TGTGCCAGCAGCCCCAAGGGACAGTCCTACGAGCAGTACTTC; CDR3aa: CASSPKGQSYEQYF
abundance: many; j_gene: TRBJ1-5; v_gene: TRBV11-2; d_gene: TRBD1; CDR3nt: TGTGCCAGCAGCCCCACAGGGGCACTCAATCAGCCCCAGCATTTT; CDR3aa: CASSPTGALNQPQHF
abundance: -; j_gene: TRBJ2-4; v_gene: TRBV5-4; d_gene: TRBD1; CDR3nt: TGTGCCAGCAGCAGAACGACCGGGACAGGGAACGGGGCCAAAAACATTCAGTACTTC; CDR3aa: CASSRTTGTGNGAKNIQYF
abundance: -; j_gene: TRBJ1-2; v_gene: TRBV20-1; d_gene: TRBD1; CDR3nt: TGCAGTGCCACCTCTCCGTTTTCGGGACAGGGAGGAGTCTATGGCTACACCTTC; CDR3aa: CSATSPFSGQGGVYGYTF
abundance: many; j_gene: TRBJ2-3; v_gene: TRBV7-2; d_gene: TRBD2; CDR3nt: TGTGCCAGCAGCTTGGGGGGGTTACGCACAGATACGCAGTATTTT; CDR3aa: CASSLGGLRTDTQYF